Each of the 30 T cell receptor beta chains below was sequenced from the same sample in a study of T cell changes during pregnancy in multiple sclerosis. TCRdb keeps only in-frame clones here, not all; method: immunoSEQ multiplex PCR. Of tens of thousands of clones detected, 90% to 95% appear once; the ten largest clones hold approximately 2%. The starting material was peripheral blood, obtained in the third trimester of pregnancy. The receptors were gathered from a female donor in good health, enrolled as a control in a pregnancy study.

This rearrangement joins TRBV7-9 to TRBJ1-1; 9 bases match TRBD1. The CDR3 extends over 15 amino acids. Trimming took 6 bases from V and 1 from J; bases not matched to a gene: 6. Germline CDR1 reads SEHNR; CDR2 reads FQNEAQ (reference sequence). The CDR3 is CASRPPGQGNTEAFF. The DNA for the CDR3 is TGTGCCAGCAGGCCACCGGGACAGGGGAACACTGAAGCTTTCTTT.

The chain carries TRBV6-1 and TRBJ1-1, with a weak D call TRBD1 (6 bases). V lost 3 bases and J 4 bases, leaving 15 bases between the germline ends. Germline assignment: CDR1 MNHNS and CDR2 SASEGT. There are 15 residues in the CDR3. The CDR3 DNA reads as TGTGCCAGCAGTGATGGTTCAGCGGGGGCCACTGAAGCTTTCTTT. Protein product: CASSDGSAGATEAFF.

The rearrangement links TRBV7-9 to TRBJ1-1, with D tentatively TRBD1 (6 bases). The CDR3 is made up of 14 amino acids. V was clipped by 5 bases and J by 4 bases, with 14 bases between them. CDR1 is SEHNR, CDR2 FQNEAQ, per germline (reference sequence). CDR3 nucleotide sequence: TGTGCCAGCAGCGCGTTCAGGGGTCGCACTGAAGCTTTCTTT. Protein product: CASSAFRGRTEAFF.

The chain recombines TRBV5-4 with TRBJ1-2; 7 bases map to TRBD1. The CDR3 spans 12 residues. The J segment lost 4 bases and the V segment lost 4 bases, leaving 1 base of the junction unmatched. Germline CDR1 is SGHNT and CDR2 is YYREEE (reference sequence). The CDR3 nucleotides read TGTGCCAGCAGCCGGGACAGCTATGGCTACACCTTC. Its protein is CASSRDSYGYTF.

The genes are TRBV7-9 and TRBJ2-7; TRBD2 agrees at 7 bases. Germline V lookup: CDR1 SEHNR, CDR2 FQNEAQ (reference sequence). This CDR3 spans 15 amino acids. J gave up 4 bases and V 7 bases, and 13 bases lay outside the gene matches. Here the CDR3 reads CASMGGAGPTYEQYF. The CDR3, as DNA: TGTGCCAGCATGGGAGGGGCGGGACCAACTTACGAGCAGTACTTC.

The J gene is TRBJ2-1, the V gene TRBV6-6; D is undetermined. Trimming pared 5 bases from V and 8 bases from J, leaving 10 bases between. CDR3 length: 12 amino acids. CDR1 and CDR2 from the germline V gene are MNHNY and SVGAGI (reference sequence). The CDR3 protein is CASSPSRDEQFF. DNA for the CDR3: TGTGCCAGCAGTCCTAGTCGGGATGAGCAGTTCTTC.

The DNA of the CDR3 is TGTGCCAGCAGGCCACAGAGCACCGGGGAGCTGTTTTTT. Its translation is CASRPQSTGELFF. This chain uses TRBV6-1 with TRBJ2-2, with unresolved D. Per germline, CDR1 MNHNS and CDR2 SASEGT. CDR3 length: 13 amino acids. Trimming left V 6 bases short and J 4 bases short, with 9 bases between.

The rearrangement links TRBV10-3 to TRBJ2-5, with D perhaps TRBD2 (5 bases). Trimming removed 10 bases at V and 2 bases at J, with 14 bases between. CDR1 and CDR2 (germline): ENHRY, SYGVKD. The CDR3 runs 13 residues. CDR3 sequence: CATGAPGQETQYF. The CDR3 coding sequence is TGTGCCACCGGCGCCCCGGGGCAAGAGACCCAGTACTTC.

This clone was seen just once. CDR3 DNA sequence: TGTGCCTGGAGTGTAGGTCAGGGAATCGCCTACGAGCAGTACTTC. This translates into CAWSVGQGIAYEQYF. V usage is TRBV30 and J usage is TRBJ2-7, with a tentative D call TRBD1 (5 bases). The V end lost 0 bases, the J end lost 2 bases, and 14 bases lay between the germline ends. From germline, CDR1 is GTSNPN and CDR2 SVGIG (reference sequence). The CDR3 is made up of 15 amino acids.

This clone was counted a single time. The V gene is TRBV6-1, the J gene TRBJ2-7, with D maybe TRBD1 (6 bases). In germline, CDR1 is MNHNS, CDR2 SASEGT. Trimming stripped 7 bases from V and 2 bases from J, with 15 bases between. The CDR3 is made up of 14 amino acids. In DNA, the CDR3 is TGTGCCAGCACCGTCGGGGACATTGCCTACGAGCAGTACTTC. Translated, it gives CASTVGDIAYEQYF.

The chain recombines TRBV7-3 with TRBJ2-1, with 12 bases aligning to TRBD2. V was clipped by 3 bases and J by 8 bases; unmatched bases: 8. Germline V gene sequence: CDR1 SGHTA, CDR2 FQGTGA. The CDR3 has 16 amino acids. CDR3 bases: TGTGCCAGCAGCTTTACCCCGACTAGCGGGGGCGATGAGCAGTTCTTC. Its protein product is CASSFTPTSGGDEQFF.

CDR3 in amino acids: CASSVELDRVEEQYF. DNA of the CDR3: TGTGCCAGCAGCGTAGAACTTGACAGGGTGGAAGAGCAGTACTTC. This chain uses TRBV9 with TRBJ2-7; 7 nucleotides align to TRBD1. Germline values: CDR1 SGDLS, CDR2 YYNGEE. CDR3 length: 15 residues. Trimming at V came to 0 bases and at J to 7 bases, leaving 10 bases not matched to a gene.

The V gene is TRBV5-8, the J gene TRBJ1-5; D might be TRBD1 (5 bases). Trimming removed 4 bases at V and 0 bases at J, with 14 bases between. CDR1 is SGHTS, CDR2 YDEGEE, per germline. This CDR3 is 16 amino acids long. The CDR3 coding sequence is TGTGCCAGCAGCCCGGCGGAGGGGAATAGCAATCAGCCCCAGCATTTT. This encodes CASSPAEGNSNQPQHF.

CDR3 sequence (DNA): TGTGCCAGTAGTATAGTATACAGGAGGGACAGGGTAGAGAGTGGGGCCAAAAACATTCAGTACTTC. Its translation: CASSIVYRRDRVESGAKNIQYF. The genes are TRBV19 and TRBJ2-4, with 9 bases matching TRBD1. The J segment lost 1 base and the V segment lost 1 base, leaving 20 bases of the junction unmatched. The CDR3 runs 22 residues. The germline CDR1 and CDR2 sequences are LNHDA and SQIVND (reference sequence). Combining the CDR3 with reference TRBV19 and TRBJ2-4 gives the whole variable domain DGGITQSPKYLFRKEGQNVTLSCEQNLNHDAMYWYRQDPGQGLRLIYYSQIVNDFQKGDIAEGYSVSREKKESFPLTVTSAQKNPTAFYLCASSIVYRRDRVESGAKNIQYFGAGTRLSVL.

The rearrangement links TRBV2 to TRBJ2-3; TRBD2 is a possible D gene (7 bases). The CDR3 is made up of 14 amino acids. V shed 8 bases and J shed 5 bases, with 17 bases lying between them. CDR1 is SNHLY and CDR2 is FYNNEI in the germline V gene. CDR3: CASVRRGGGDTQYF. DNA for the CDR3: TGTGCCAGCGTCCGGAGGGGGGGTGGAGATACGCAGTATTTT.

This sequence joins TRBV6-1 and TRBJ1-5; D call uncertain. V lost 2 bases, J lost 0 bases, and 17 bases lay in between. This CDR3 has 18 residues. The V gene's germline CDR1 is MNHNS and CDR2 SASEGT. The CDR3 sequence: CASSERLTENYSNQPQHF. The CDR3 DNA reads TGTGCCAGCAGTGAAAGACTGACGGAAAATTATAGCAATCAGCCCCAGCATTTT.

The V and J genes are TRBV30 and TRBJ1-3; a possible D gene is TRBD1 (5 bases). The CDR3 is made up of 15 amino acids. Germline-derived CDR1 and CDR2 are GTSNPN and SVGIG (reference sequence). V lost 0 bases to trimming and J lost 1 base, with 10 bases between them. CDR3 residues: CAWSVKGASGNTIYF. The CDR3 DNA reads as TGTGCCTGGAGTGTCAAAGGGGCGTCTGGAAACACCATATATTTT.

This chain links TRBV30 with TRBJ1-2; D is ambiguous. The V gene's germline CDR1 is GTSNPN and CDR2 SVGIG (reference sequence). Trimming cost V 4 bases and J 2 bases, with 5 bases left between them. CDR3 length equals 11 residues. The CDR3 here is CAWTENYGYTF. The CDR3 DNA reads TGTGCCTGGACCGAGAACTATGGCTACACCTTC. The entire variable domain, with the rest obtained from reference TRBV30 and TRBJ1-2, is as follows: SQTIHQWPATLVQPVGSPLSLECTVEGTSNPNLYWYRQAAGRGLQLLFYSVGIGQISSEVPQNLSASRPQDRQFILSSKKLLLSDSGFYLCAWTENYGYTFGSGTRLTVV.

The J gene is TRBJ1-1, the V gene TRBV18; D unclear. The V end lost 3 bases, the J end lost 7 bases, and 9 bases lay between the germline ends. This CDR3 is built from 12 residues. Germline CDR1 is KGHSH and CDR2 is LQKENI. DNA of the CDR3: TGTGCCAGCTCACCGACCCTAGGTGAAGCTTTCTTT. This encodes CASSPTLGEAFF.

Details on this clone: Relative to the germline gene, one junction end is altered; a read error may explain this. The gene calls are TRBV5-1 and TRBJ2-1; 15 bases match TRBD2. Germline V gene sequence: CDR1 SGHRS, CDR2 YFSETQ. This CDR3 is 17 amino acids long. For the CDR3, the DNA is TGCGCCAGCAGCTTGTTATCTTGGGGACTAGCGGGGGGTATGTTGCTCTTC. Translated, it gives CASSLLSWGLAGGMLLF. Full variable domain (rest looked up from reference TRBV5-1 and TRBJ2-1): KAGVTQTPRYLIKTRGQQVTLSCSPISGHRSVSWYQQTPGQGLQFLFEYFSETQRNKGNFPGRFSGRQFSNSRSEMNVSTLELGDSALYLCASSLLSWGLAGGMLLFGPGTRLTVL.

J is TRBJ2-5 and V is TRBV2; the D is unclear. V gave up 4 bases and J gave up 2 bases, with 8 bases separating them. The CDR3 has 13 residues. Germline CDR1 is SNHLY and CDR2 is FYNNEI. CDR3 region: CASSVLLQETQYF. DNA for the CDR3: TGTGCCAGCAGTGTACTCCTACAAGAGACCCAGTACTTC.

The chain links TRBV6-1 to TRBJ1-5; D is perhaps TRBD1 (6 bases). The germline V and J ends were trimmed by 5 bases and 4 bases, with 12 bases remaining between them. Per the germline V gene, CDR1 is MNHNS and CDR2 is SASEGT. CDR3 length: 14 residues. DNA of the CDR3: TGTGCCAGCAGTCCGGGACACGATAATCAGCCCCAGCATTTT. Translated, it gives CASSPGHDNQPQHF.

J is TRBJ2-3 and V is TRBV9, with D perhaps TRBD2 (6 bases). Germline V gene sequence: CDR1 SGDLS, CDR2 YYNGEE. The CDR3 consists of 15 residues. V was shortened by 1 base and J by 4 bases, with 13 bases between the two germline ends. The CDR3 is CASSVPAGNSDTQYF. For the CDR3, the DNA is TGTGCCAGCAGCGTACCAGCGGGTAACTCAGATACGCAGTATTTT.

V usage is TRBV4-2 and J usage is TRBJ2-4, with 14 bases identical to TRBD2. Germline V lookup: CDR1 LGHNA, CDR2 YNFKEQ. V trimming: 0 bases; J trimming: 7 bases; junction bases outside the gene matches: 2. The CDR3 extends over 16 amino acids. The CDR3, as DNA: TGTGCCAGCAGCCAAGACGGACTAGCGGGGGGCAACATTCAGTACTTC. This codes for CASSQDGLAGGNIQYF.

The gene calls are TRBV7-9 and TRBJ2-7; no reliable D call. The V and J ends lost 8 bases and 5 bases respectively, with 13 bases between them. In germline, CDR1 is SEHNR, CDR2 FQNEAQ (reference sequence). The CDR3 is 12 amino acids. CDR3 amino acids: CASAASSHEQYF. Here the CDR3 DNA reads TGTGCCAGCGCCGCCTCGAGTCACGAGCAGTACTTC.

This clone has a handful of counts. The chain recombines TRBV2 with TRBJ2-2; a weak D match, TRBD2 (5 bases). The length of the CDR3 is 14 residues. Germline lookup yields CDR1 SNHLY and CDR2 FYNNEI. V lost 8 bases and J lost 6, with 16 bases in between. In DNA, the CDR3 is TGTGCCAGCTCAGGAGGATTTTTGGCCGGGGAGCTGTTTTTT. This encodes CASSGGFLAGELFF.

This clone was detected only once. This chain links TRBV11-3 with TRBJ1-2, with D tentatively TRBD1 (5 bases). Trimming took off 4 bases at V and 5 bases at J, with 11 bases between the two ends. Per the germline V gene, CDR1 is SGHNT and CDR2 is YENEEA. This CDR3 spans 13 amino acids. CDR3 region: CASSSLGGYGYTF. CDR3 nucleotide sequence: TGTGCCAGCAGCTCCCTCGGGGGGTATGGCTACACCTTC.

For the CDR3, the DNA is TGTGCCAGCCGCCATGAGGGCGCGACCTACGAGCAGTACTTC. This sequence encodes CASRHEGATYEQYF. V gene TRBV2 combines with J gene TRBJ2-7; tentative D call: TRBD2 (5 bases). The CDR3 covers 14 residues. Trimming took 8 bases from V and 2 from J, leaving 16 bases between them. The germline V gene encodes CDR1 SNHLY and CDR2 FYNNEI.

This chain uses TRBV27 with TRBJ2-5; D is possibly TRBD2 (6 bases). With the DNA end fitting TRBJ2-7 better, the J assignment may be wrong. Germline loops: CDR1 MNHEY, CDR2 SMNVEV (reference sequence). This CDR3 spans 14 amino acids. Written as DNA, the CDR3 is TGTGCCAGCAGTTTATCCCTATGGGGGGACGAGCAGTACTTC. It is translated as CASSLSLWGDEQYF.

This chain joins TRBV7-8 and TRBJ2-1, with D tentatively TRBD2 (6 bases). Germline CDR1 reads SGHVS; CDR2 reads FQNEAQ. The germline V and J ends were trimmed by 2 bases and 6 bases, with 14 bases remaining between them. The CDR3 spans 15 residues. The CDR3, as DNA: TGTGCCAGCAGCTTATTGGAGGGGATAGGCAATGAGCAGTTCTTC. Its translation is CASSLLEGIGNEQFF.